The clone carrying this T cell receptor (beta chain) was counted between two and nine times. The antigen remains unidentified. From the reads, TCRdb called clonotypes with MiXCR, one entry per CDR3 protein. The sample includes some 130,000 distinct CDR3 sequences, over 25% seen only once; the top ten take around 50%. This CDR3 is built from 16 residues. Germline lookup yields CDR1 SGHVS and CDR2 FQNEAQ. Deletions cut 7 bases from V and 2 bases from J, with 19 bases between. The sample originates from a study of T cell repertoires in cytomegalovirus infection. Study-wide context: CMV infection plus the matching HLA type was flagged by public TCR beta signatures.

General study results and limits: Summed public TCR beta family frequency identified CMV carriers bearing the relevant HLA. In two of eight donors, the top clonotype was HLA-C-restricted CMV-specific.

This sequence was found in a human donor in good health (CMV status not recorded). Some clones in this sample may be carry-over from other donors' samples. This rearrangement joins TRBV7-8 to TRBJ2-3, with D perhaps TRBD1 or TRBD2 (5 bases each). Specimen: CD8+ T cells from cultured PBMCs, collected from culture after CMV antigen stimulation. DNA for the CDR3: TGTGCCAGCATGCTCGGTTTTCCGGGGACCACAGATACGCAGTATTTT. This translates into CASMLGFPGTTDTQYF.